The rows below give T cell receptor beta chains drawn from one sample of a study of cytomegalovirus exposure and HLA in healthy donors. TCRdb keeps only in-frame clones here, not all; method: immunoSEQ multiplex PCR. The sample lists roughly 170,000 clones, 80% to 85% seen once, with around 2.2% in the top ten. Source material: PBMCs. These receptor sequences come from a woman in her 30s in good health and CMV-seronegative. Each CDR3 is given with its conserved first and last residue. The D gene is left open where the match is weak.

TRBJ2-7 TRBV6-5 TRBD1 CASSTDFGTAYEQYF
TRBJ2-3 TRBV5-1 - CASSLETFITDTQYF
TRBJ2-7 TRBV4-1 - CASSQDRVGGYEQYF
TRBJ1-6 TRBV6-5 TRBD1 CASTGTANYNSPLHF
TRBJ1-5 TRBV4-1 - CASSQSQSGNQPQHF
TRBJ2-1 TRBV9 - CASSVGGTYNEQFF
TRBJ2-6 TRBV7-2 - CASSLHSGANVLTF
TRBJ2-5 TRBV9 - CASSEAGQPGTQYF
TRBJ2-1 TRBV29-1 - CSGGRGRDNEQFF
TRBJ2-5 TRBV27 - CASSPPGGTQYF
TRBJ2-3 TRBV28 TRBD2 CASSQMVAGADTQYF
TRBJ1-6 TRBV6-5 TRBD1 CASRRDRGNSPLHF
TRBJ2-3 TRBV9 TRBD2 CASSEDPGGSKDTQYF
TRBJ1-2 TRBV19 - CASSYVVDYGYTF
TRBJ1-5 TRBV11-2 TRBD1 CASGQGDHQPQHF
TRBJ1-5 TRBV19 - CASSTFTVSNQPQHF
TRBJ2-1 TRBV27 TRBD1 CASSHLPGQEYNEQFF
TRBJ2-7 TRBV27 - CATDSSSYEQYF
TRBJ2-7 TRBV7-2 TRBD2 CASSLLVLAGELSEQYF
TRBJ2-1 TRBV7-9 TRBD2 CASRGGERGVNEQFF
TRBJ1-3 TRBV10-2 - CASSDGGPGNTIYF
TRBJ2-7 TRBV28 - CASSLLEESYEQYF
- TRBV30 TRBD2 CAWSEGLAVYEQYF
TRBJ2-1 TRBV14 TRBD2 CASSQLKGRGTNEQFF
TRBJ1-5 TRBV7-9 - CASSLVGDSNQPQHF
TRBJ1-1 TRBV27 TRBD1 CASSFIWTGTFLGTEAFF
TRBJ1-5 TRBV27 - CASSRGGWGGNQPQHF
TRBJ1-2 TRBV7-9 TRBD1 CASSLASGGGGYTF
TRBJ2-5 TRBV27 TRBD2 CASSFLAGNMETQYF
TRBJ2-1 TRBV7-6 TRBD1 CASSRDRAPYNEQFF
TRBJ2-3 TRBV9 TRBD2 CASSGHGTSGRYSTDTQYF
TRBJ2-5 TRBV5-1 TRBD2 CASSLNPLAGLGETQYF
TRBJ1-2 TRBV27 TRBD1 CASSWTGAFNYGYTF
TRBJ2-3 TRBV4-1 - CASSQARGTQYF
TRBJ1-5 TRBV28 - CASRYDGGRNQPQHF
TRBJ1-2 TRBV7-9 TRBD1 CASSLNSRGDYGYTF
TRBJ2-7 TRBV5-6 - CASSLYQGYEQYF
TRBJ1-5 TRBV5-6 TRBD1 CASIKQGLDQPQHF
TRBJ2-1 TRBV4-3 TRBD2 CASSQGLAGARNEQFF
TRBJ2-6 TRBV28 - CASRRTAGANVLTF
TRBJ2-7 TRBV5-1 TRBD1 CASSPQGVGDEQYF
TRBJ2-7 TRBV11-2 - CASSLAGGQVREQYF
TRBJ2-3 TRBV14 - CASSQQPGSTDTQYF
TRBJ2-7 TRBV18 - CASSSYSGTTEQYF
- TRBV5-6 - CASSRDRSYEQYF
TRBJ2-7 TRBV28 - CASSLPPRDEQYF
TRBJ2-7 TRBV2 TRBD1 CASSGGQGSAYEQYF
TRBJ2-1 TRBV9 TRBD2 CASSVSGGAFDEQFF
TRBJ2-3 TRBV6-1 TRBD2 CASSDISGRGSDTQYF
TRBJ2-1 TRBV4-3 - CASSQDRSSYNEQFF
TRBJ2-1 TRBV27 - CASSGKNDEQFF
TRBJ2-2 TRBV11-2 - CASSLGLVGELFF